These 7 T cell receptor beta chains came from one sample sequenced in a study of T cell repertoires in cytomegalovirus infection (dated by TCRdb to between 2018 and 2020). Sequencing took place on an Illumina HiSeq 1500. TCRdb reprocessing: public reads trimmed at Q25 with fastp, clones called with MiXCR, in-frame beta chains kept. Entries are consolidated by CDR3 protein sequence, retaining the most common genes and DNA. The table for this sample lists over 300,000 distinct CDR3 sequences; roughly 9.5% of them were counted only once. The ten largest clones capture approximately 4.7% of the sample. Sample: PBMCs. The source is a human donor in good health (CMV status not recorded). Some clones in this sample may be carry-over from other donors' samples.

This clonotype has a count of ten or more. This chain connects TRBV7-9 to TRBJ1-1, with D uncertain. The CDR3 runs to 12 residues. Trimming pared 1 base from V and 3 bases from J, leaving 3 bases between. Germline V gene lookup returns CDR1 SEHNR and CDR2 FQNEAQ (reference sequence). This CDR3 reads CASSLDHTEAFF. The CDR3 DNA sequence: TGTGCCAGCAGCTTAGACCACACTGAAGCTTTCTTT.

A few counts support this clonotype. The chain combines TRBV25-1 with TRBJ1-2, with D unclear. Trimming left V 5 bases short and J 10 bases short, with 29 bases between. The CDR3 loop spans 17 amino acids. Per the germline V gene, CDR1 is MGHDK and CDR2 is SYGVNS. The CDR3 reads CASSSVNLIPGEKDYTF. The DNA for the CDR3 is TGTGCCAGCAGTTCTGTCAATCTCATCCCGGGAGAAAAGGACTACACCTTC.

This clonotype turned up a few times. This chain joins TRBV7-2 and TRBJ2-3; TRBD2 agrees at 7 bases. V dropped 5 bases and J dropped 4; count of bases not matched to a gene: 12. The CDR3 has 16 residues. The germline V gene encodes CDR1 SGHTA and CDR2 FQGNSA. In DNA form, the CDR3 reads TGTGCCAGCAGCCGAACTAGCGCGCCCCGCCCAGATACGCAGTATTTT. Protein sequence: CASSRTSAPRPDTQYF.

The chain combines TRBV20-1 with TRBJ1-1; a weak D match, TRBD1 (5 bases). The CDR3 extends over 14 amino acids. Per germline, CDR1 DFQATT and CDR2 SNEGSKA (reference sequence). V was trimmed by 6 bases and J by 1 base, leaving 15 bases between them. CDR3 sequence (DNA): TGCAGTGCGTTGGGAGGCAGGGCGAACACTGAAGCTTTCTTT. This gives the protein CSALGGRANTEAFF.

Comments on this clonotype: A read error is possible here, since a much larger clone lies one base away. This rearrangement joins TRBV12-3 or TRBV12-4 to TRBJ2-7; TRBD1 aligns across 10 bases. Unmatched junction bases numbered 7, after V lost 6 bases and J lost 5 bases. The CDR3 consists of 14 residues. The CDR3 nucleotides read TGTGCCAGCAGAAGACAGGGGGCCATGGACGAGCAGTACTTC. Protein product: CASRRQGAMDEQYF.

This clonotype was recorded many times. The chain combines TRBV7-9 with TRBJ1-5; perhaps TRBD1 as D (6 bases). The CDR3 sequence is 13 residues long. V was shortened by 5 bases and J by 6 bases, with 11 bases between the two germline ends. CDR1 SEHNR and CDR2 FQNEAQ come from the germline V gene (reference sequence). CDR3 sequence (DNA): TGTGCCAGCAGCCGGGAGGGGGGTCAGCCCCAGCATTTT. It specifies CASSREGGQPQHF.

The V call is TRBV30, the J call TRBJ1-3, with TRBD1 as a possible D gene (5 bases). This CDR3 is built from 14 residues. Trimming pared 2 bases from V and 2 bases from J, leaving 10 bases between. Germline V lookup: CDR1 GTSNPN, CDR2 SVGIG (reference sequence). This chain's CDR3 is CAWSNGAPGNTIYF. The CDR3 DNA reads TGTGCCTGGAGTAATGGGGCTCCTGGAAACACCATATATTTT.